This TCR beta chain was profiled in a study of T-cell reconstitution after alpha-beta-depleted transplantation in children. From germline, CDR1 is SGHDT and CDR2 YYEEEE. The CDR3 runs to 13 residues. The V end was cut by 4 bases, the J end by 3 bases, with 10 bases between. This clonotype has at least ten counts. Library preparation (for TCRbeta) was performed with unique molecular identifiers. TCRdb independently ran MiXCR on the PCR reads; one entry per CDR3 protein. In the table there are around 22,000 distinct CDR3 sequences, around 9.9% of which are singletons. This sample comprised PBMCs from the stem cell graft donor, obtained from the stem cell graft. V and J are TRBV5-6 and TRBJ2-5; D is tentatively TRBD1 or TRBD2 (5 bases each). The clonotype originates from a human donor who donated a stem cell graft to a child with chronic granulomatous disease. CDR3 sequence (DNA): TGTGCCAGCAGCCTCGGGGCGGAAGAGACCCAGTACTTC. Encoded protein: CASSLGAEETQYF.